A selection of T cell receptor beta chains follows, all from one sample in a study of blood T cell repertoires in COVID-19. Method: immunoSEQ multiplex PCR; TCRdb's copy keeps in-frame clones and lacks some. The sample lists some 80,000 clones, roughly 90% seen once, with about 2.5% in the top ten. The sequenced sample consisted of peripheral blood. Source of these receptors: a human donor in a cohort sampled during active COVID-19. CDR3s include the opening cysteine and the closing phenylalanine or tryptophan. The D gene is left open where the match is weak. Where a row states a size, it is once, few, many or the class of an expanded clone; other rows omit it.

size,V,J,D,CDR3,DNA
NA,TRBV29-1,TRBJ1-1,TRBD1,CSVRTGGSTEAFF,TGCAGCGTGCGGACAGGGGGAAGCACTGAAGCTTTCTTT
few,TRBV11-2,TRBJ2-1,TRBD2,CASSLSGGSYNEQFF,TGTGCCAGCAGCTTATCGGGAGGGTCCTACAATGAGCAGTTCTTC
NA,TRBV21-1,TRBJ1-1,NA,CASSKRTGWITEAFF,TGTGCCAGCAGCAAACGCACAGGGTGGATCACTGAAGCTTTCTTT
NA,TRBV6-5,TRBJ2-3,NA,CASSWTRTDTQYF,TGTGCCAGCAGCTGGACACGCACAGATACGCAGTATTTT
NA,TRBV11-2,TRBJ2-4,NA,CASSLRTEGNIQYF,TGTGCCAGCAGCTTACGGACGGAGGGGAACATTCAGTACTTC
NA,TRBV11-2,TRBJ1-6,TRBD1,CASGRGWDRINSPLHF,TGTGCCAGCGGGAGGGGTTGGGACAGGATCAATTCACCCCTCCACTTT
few,TRBV5-1,TRBJ2-5,NA,CASSLGGEQETQYF,TGCGCCAGCAGCTTAGGGGGGGAACAAGAGACCCAGTACTTC
NA,TRBV25-1,TRBJ1-2,NA,CASSGGGDGYTF,TGTGCCAGCAGTGGAGGGGGGGATGGCTACACCTTC
NA,TRBV11-2,TRBJ1-4,NA,CASSSSTVGEKLFF,TGTGCCAGCAGCTCCTCGACAGTGGGTGAAAAACTGTTTTTT
NA,TRBV7-7,TRBJ2-3,TRBD2,CASSLIPGGGTDTQYF,TGTGCCAGCAGCTTAATACCGGGGGGGGGCACAGATACGCAGTATTTT